The next 14 T cell receptor beta chains were all read from a single sample in a study of T cells in tuberculosis. Some clones are missing from TCRdb's copy, which holds only in-frame ones; the method was immunoSEQ multiplex PCR. The data show more than 30,000 clones, with roughly 95% seen just once and around 8.5% held by the top ten. The sequenced material came from PBMCs. These receptor sequences come from a donor aged 10-29 years with latent tuberculosis or without tuberculosis infection.

V is TRBV28 and J is TRBJ2-7, with 10 nucleotides matching TRBD1. The CDR3 has 15 amino acids. The V and J ends lost 7 bases and 5 bases, in that order; junction bases with no gene match: 11. Germline CDR1 reads MDHEN; CDR2 reads SYDVKM. Here the CDR3 reads CASTFGGTGDNEQYF. The CDR3 DNA reads as TGTGCCAGCACCTTCGGTGGGACAGGGGACAACGAGCAGTACTTC.

J is TRBJ2-3 and V is TRBV29-1; 13 nucleotides align to TRBD2. Germline V CDR1 and CDR2: SQVTM, ANQGSEA. The V segment lost 8 bases and the J segment 6 bases; nucleotides outside the gene matches: 8. The CDR3 covers 14 residues. CDR3 DNA: TGCAGCTCTTCACTAGCGGGAGGGTCGGATACGCAGTATTTT. It yields the protein CSSSLAGGSDTQYF.

This clone came up once. The rearrangement uses TRBV7-2 and TRBJ2-1, with 11 bases that match TRBD2. With 1 base clipped from V and 9 bases from J, the junction kept 5 bases outside the gene matches. This CDR3 contains 15 residues. Germline CDR1 reads SGHTA; CDR2 reads FQGNSA. CDR3 in amino acids: CASSLDSGRASEQFF. DNA for the CDR3: TGTGCCAGCAGCTTAGATAGCGGGAGGGCCTCTGAGCAGTTCTTC.

The chain is built from TRBV6-5 and TRBJ1-2, with TRBD1 as a possible D gene (5 bases). The V end lost 7 bases, the J end lost 4 bases, and 13 bases lay between the germline ends. The germline gives CDR1 MNHEY, CDR2 SVGAGI. This CDR3 has 13 residues. CDR3 DNA: TGTGCCAGCAAGAAAAGGGGTGGCTATGGCTACACCTTC. It encodes CASKKRGGYGYTF.

The chain uses TRBV2 and TRBJ1-5; TRBD1 might be the D (5 bases). This CDR3 has 16 amino acids. The V end was cut by 3 bases, the J end by 0 bases, with 12 bases between. The germline CDR1 and CDR2 sequences are SNHLY and FYNNEI. The CDR3 nucleotides are TGTGCCAGCAGTGAGGGGCTTACTGGTAGCAATCAGCCCCAGCATTTT. It translates to CASSEGLTGSNQPQHF.

The chain carries TRBV5-5 and TRBJ2-5; D not resolved. V was clipped by 0 bases and J by 1 base, with 13 bases between them. The CDR3 is 16 amino acids. Germline V CDR1 and CDR2: SGHKS, YYEKEE (reference sequence). CDR3 sequence: CASSLVNMGLQETQYF. In nucleotides, the CDR3 is TGTGCCAGCAGCTTGGTAAATATGGGCCTCCAAGAGACCCAGTACTTC.

The rearrangement links TRBV30 to TRBJ1-5, with D unclear. Germline lookup yields CDR1 GTSNPN and CDR2 SVGIG (reference sequence). The V end lost 3 bases, the J end lost 8 bases, and 17 bases lay between the germline ends. The length of the CDR3 is 14 residues. The CDR3 nucleotides are TGTGCCTGGAGCGCGGAAGACCTGGTGGAGCCCCAGCATTTT. Translation gives CAWSAEDLVEPQHF.

The chain has TRBV11-2 and TRBJ2-4; 12 bases agree with TRBD2. The CDR3 length is 18 residues. The V gene's germline CDR1 is SGHAT and CDR2 FQNNGV. With 3 bases clipped from V and 2 bases from J, the junction kept 8 bases outside the gene matches. The CDR3 loop is CASSFSSGRAVPKNIQYF. CDR3 in DNA: TGTGCCAGCAGCTTCTCTAGCGGGAGGGCCGTCCCCAAAAACATTCAGTACTTC. The entire variable domain, with the rest obtained from reference TRBV11-2 and TRBJ2-4, is as follows: EAGVAQSPRYKIIEKRQSVAFWCNPISGHATLYWYQQILGQGPKLLIQFQNNGVVDDSQLPKDRFSAERLKGVDSTLKIQPAKLEDSAVYLCASSFSSGRAVPKNIQYFGAGTRLSVL.

CDR3 nucleotide sequence: TGCAGCGTTGAAGTAGGACAGTACCAAGAGACCCAGTACTTC. Amino acid sequence: CSVEVGQYQETQYF. V and J are TRBV29-1 and TRBJ2-5; D perhaps matches TRBD1 (6 bases). Trimming left V 1 base short and J 0 bases short, with 9 bases between. Germline CDR1 reads SQVTM; CDR2 reads ANQGSEA. The CDR3 length is 14 residues.

The chain is built from TRBV5-1 and TRBJ1-2, with D perhaps TRBD1 (5 bases). Germline CDR1 is SGHRS and CDR2 is YFSETQ. CDR3 length equals 15 residues. Trimming stripped 0 bases from V and 0 bases from J, with 9 bases between. In DNA, the CDR3 is TGCGCCAGCAGCTTGGCCCAAGGGGCTAACTATGGCTACACCTTC. Translation: CASSLAQGANYGYTF.

The chain employs TRBV6-4 and TRBJ2-2; D is ambiguous. CDR3 size: 15 residues. Germline CDR1 is MRHNA and CDR2 is SNTAGT. Trimming cost V 4 bases and J 1 base, with 10 bases left between them. CDR3 loop: CASSVGDLNTGELFF. CDR3 sequence (DNA): TGTGCCAGCAGTGTAGGTGACTTGAACACCGGGGAGCTGTTTTTT.

J is TRBJ2-1 and V is TRBV2; the match to TRBD2 covers 7 bases. Per germline, CDR1 SNHLY and CDR2 FYNNEI. The CDR3 runs to 11 residues. With 8 bases clipped from V and 15 bases from J, the junction kept 10 bases outside the gene matches. In DNA form, the CDR3 reads TGTGCCAGCGGGGCAGGGAGGGTTCGGTTCTTC. Translating it yields CASGAGRVRFF. The complete variable domain, with remaining parts taken from reference TRBV2 and TRBJ2-1, reads EPEVTQTPSHQVTQMGQEVILRCVPISNHLYFYWYRQILGQKVEFLVSFYNNEISEKSEIFDDQFSVERPDGSNFTLKIRSTKLEDSAMYFCASGAGRVRFFGPGTRLTVL.

The V gene is TRBV9, the J gene TRBJ2-6, with 10 nucleotides matching TRBD1. With 4 bases clipped from V and 0 bases from J, the junction kept 7 bases outside the gene matches. Germline-derived CDR1 and CDR2 are SGDLS and YYNGEE. The CDR3 consists of 18 residues. CDR3 in amino acids: CASSSTTGGNSGANVLTF. The CDR3 nucleotides are TGTGCCAGCAGCTCAACGACAGGGGGCAACTCTGGGGCCAACGTCCTGACTTTC.

The chain carries TRBV4-1 and TRBJ1-1, with 7 bases lining up with TRBD1. CDR1 and CDR2 (germline): MGHRA, YSYEKL. Trimming took 2 bases from V and 0 from J; bases not matched to a gene: 6. There are 16 residues in the CDR3. Here the CDR3 DNA reads TGCGCCAGCAGCCAAAGACAGGGCCTCATGAACACTGAAGCTTTCTTT. As protein: CASSQRQGLMNTEAFF.